The rows below give T cell receptor beta chains drawn from one sample of a study of patients and donors after allogeneic stem cell transplantation. TCRdb used MiXCR to reprocess the RT-PCR reads, holding one entry per CDR3 protein. The sample contains under 200,000 distinct CDR3 sequences, 30% of which appear only once. Sequencing input: blood, either unsorted or a sorted T cell fraction (not recorded which). These TCRs come from a human donor who was either an allogeneic HSCT recipient or a stem cell or donor lymphocyte infusion donor (not recorded which). It is not recorded whose cells these are; they may come from a transplant donor. Each CDR3 is given with its conserved first and last residue. The D gene is left open where the match is weak. Some rows have no size entry. The others give once, few or many, or a class for an expanded clone.

TRBV4-1	TRBJ1-3	.	.	TGCGCCAGCAGCCAAGATAGGACCTACACTGGAAACACCATATATTTT	CASSQDRTYTGNTIYF
TRBV18	TRBJ2-7	.	.	TGTGCCAGCTCACCCAGACAAGGCCCGAATGGCGAGCAGTACTTC	CASSPRQGPNGEQYF
TRBV10-3	TRBJ2-3	.	.	TGTGCCATCAGTGAGAACGCAGGAGGGGTAGAGTATTTT	CAISENAGGVEYF
TRBV3-1	TRBJ1-3	.	TRBD1	TGTGCCAGCAGCCCCACTACAGGGGCTGCTGGAAACACCATATATTTT	CASSPTTGAAGNTIYF
TRBV12-3/TRBV12-4	TRBJ1-1	few	.	TGTGCCAGCAGTTCCGAGGGAATAGTGGCTTTCTTT	CASSSEGIVAFF
TRBV12-3/TRBV12-4	TRBJ1-4	many	.	TGTGCCAGCAGTCCCGGGCAGGACTCTAGAGGGAAACTGTTTTTT	CASSPGQDSRGKLFF
TRBV5-1	TRBJ1-1	.	TRBD1	TGCGCCAGCAGCTTGTTCGGGACAGGGTTGATGAACACTGAAGCTTTCTTT	CASSLFGTGLMNTEAFF
TRBV4-1	TRBJ2-5	few	TRBD2	TGCGCCAGCAGCCAGCAGGGACTAGCGGGATATGAGACCCAGTACTTC	CASSQQGLAGYETQYF
TRBV3-1	TRBJ1-2	.	.	TGTGCCAGCAGCCAAGAAATGAGGGTACTTCACTATGGCTACTCCTTC	CASSQEMRVLHYGYSF
TRBV29-1	TRBJ1-6	few	.	TGCAGCGTTGCAGGCACCTTTACAGATTCACCCCTCCACTTT	CSVAGTFTDSPLHF
TRBV27	TRBJ2-7	.	TRBD1	TGTGCCAGCAGTTTGAGGGGGCGGACCCTATACGAGCAGTACTTC	CASSLRGRTLYEQYF
TRBV24-1	TRBJ1-2	many	.	TGTGCCACCAGCGCAGGTCTGGACTATGGCTACACCTTC	CATSAGLDYGYTF
TRBV5-1	TRBJ2-2	.	.	TGCGCCAGCAGCTTGATAACGAACACCGGGGAGCTGTTTTTT	CASSLITNTGELFF
TRBV11-3	TRBJ2-3	few	.	TGTGCCAGCAGCCTGGGCAGCACAGATACGCAGTATTTT	CASSLGSTDTQYF
TRBV4-3	TRBJ1-4	many	.	TGCGCCAGCTTCAGGGGACGGCCGTCCGAAAAACTGTTTTTT	CASFRGRPSEKLFF
TRBV11-1	TRBJ2-7	.	.	TGTGCCAGCAGCATACGCGACAACTCCTACGAGCAGTACTTC	CASSIRDNSYEQYF
TRBV29-1	TRBJ1-2	few	TRBD1	TGCAGCGTGGTGGGGCAGGGGGAGGCCTATGGCTACACCTTC	CSVVGQGEAYGYTF
TRBV12-3/TRBV12-4	TRBJ1-1	few	.	TGTGCCAGCAGCATCGGGGAGGAGGAGAACACTGAAGCTTTCTTT	CASSIGEEENTEAFF
TRBV9	TRBJ1-2	.	.	TGTGCCAGCAAAAACCCAGAGATCTATGGCTACACCTTC	CASKNPEIYGYTF
TRBV6-5	TRBJ2-7	.	TRBD2	TGTGCCAGCAGTTACGGGGGGTCGGGAGCGGGAGACGAGCAGTACTTC	CASSYGGSGAGDEQYF
TRBV29-1	TRBJ2-2	.	.	TGCAGCGTTGCGAATCAAATAGCGAACACCGGGGAGCTGTTTTTT	CSVANQIANTGELFF
TRBV9	TRBJ1-1	many	.	TGTGCCAGCAGCCCGTCAATAGGCCAGCTCGGAAACACTGAAGCTTTCTTT	CASSPSIGQLGNTEAFF